The sequence of this T cell receptor (beta chain) was determined in a study of CD8 T cells in Susac syndrome. Trimming cost V 3 bases and J 6 bases; bases outside gene matches: 14. The CDR3 is 18 residues long. CDR1 and CDR2 from the germline V gene are DFQATT and SNEGSKA (reference sequence). Reverse transcription of roughly 0.5 to 1 ug RNA was performed with random hexamers. MiXCR, applied by TCRdb to the immunoSEQ multiplex PCR reads, yields one record per CDR3 protein. The sample carries approximately 130,000 distinct CDR3 sequences, about 90% recorded once. The sequence derives from a human donor with multiple sclerosis. The chain joins TRBV20-1 to TRBJ2-3, with 14 bases lining up with TRBD2. The sequenced material came from CD8+ T cells from PBMCs. The CDR3 protein is CSASEFGTSGRLADTQYF. CDR3 DNA sequence: TGCAGTGCTAGTGAATTCGGGACTAGCGGGAGACTTGCTGATACGCAGTATTTT.